The 13 T cell receptor beta chains listed next were all sequenced from one sample in a study of monozygotic twins with inflammatory bowel disease. TCRdb reprocessed the 5' RACE reads and reports one entry per CDR3 protein, with no DNA. The sample holds about 210,000 distinct CDR3 sequences. The sequencing input was blood. The receptors were gathered from a human donor with ulcerative colitis or Crohn's disease, or a healthy co-twin of an affected twin (not recorded which).

The genes are TRBV14 and TRBJ2-1; the D call of TRBD2 rests on TCRdb alone, since no DNA is present to check it. Per germline, CDR1 SGHDN and CDR2 FVKESK. The CDR3 covers 16 residues. CDR3 region: CASSQDIAGGLREQFF.

The chain employs TRBV28 and TRBJ1-4; the D call of TRBD1 rests on TCRdb alone, since no DNA is present to check it. The CDR3 contains 14 residues. Germline CDR1 and CDR2: MDHEN and SYDVKM. This CDR3 reads CASTPTGPNEKLFF.

V and J are TRBV19 and TRBJ1-4; TCRdb's D call of TRBD1 is untestable without DNA. There are 15 residues in the CDR3. CDR1 is LNHDA, CDR2 SQIVND, per germline (reference sequence). This CDR3 reads CASSTRQGTGEKLFF.

The J gene is TRBJ2-7, the V gene TRBV5-4; no DNA is available, so the TRBD2 call from TCRdb remains unchecked. CDR1 is SGHNT, CDR2 YYREEE, per germline (reference sequence). This CDR3 is 16 amino acids long. The CDR3 loop reads CASSLGAGGSSYEQYF.

This chain links TRBV19 with TRBJ1-2; the D call of TRBD1 rests on TCRdb alone, since no DNA is present to check it. Germline lookup yields CDR1 LNHDA and CDR2 SQIVND (reference sequence). This CDR3 is 11 amino acids long. CDR3: CATGGASGYTF.

J is TRBJ2-7 and V is TRBV7-9. Germline lookup yields CDR1 SEHNR and CDR2 FQNEAQ (reference sequence). The CDR3 totals 14 residues. Here the CDR3 reads CASSLDLGVYEQYF.

The rearrangement joins TRBV12-3 or TRBV12-4 to TRBJ2-2; TCRdb returns TRBD2, unconfirmable since there is no DNA. The CDR3 has 15 residues. The CDR3 loop is CASSLTSGKAGELFF.

The chain recombines TRBV15 with TRBJ2-2; TCRdb selects TRBD1, and the lack of DNA leaves this call unchecked. CDR1 and CDR2 from the germline V gene are LNHNV and YYDKDF (reference sequence). The CDR3 sequence is 14 residues long. The CDR3 sequence: CATRGDGEPGELFF.

The gene calls are TRBV30 and TRBJ1-1; the D gene TCRdb calls, TRBD1, cannot be checked with no DNA. This CDR3 spans 14 amino acids. Germline lookup yields CDR1 GTSNPN and CDR2 SVGIG (reference sequence). CDR3 region: CAWRPTGRDTEAFF.

The J gene is TRBJ1-4, the V gene TRBV28; TCRdb calls TRBD1, which cannot be checked without DNA. The germline gives CDR1 MDHEN, CDR2 SYDVKM. The CDR3 spans 13 residues. The chain's CDR3 is CASSYPGAEKLFF. Looking up the rest from reference TRBV28 and TRBJ1-4 gives the full variable domain: DVKVTQSSRYLVKRTGEKVFLECVQDMDHENMFWYRQDPGLGLRLIYFSYDVKMKEKGDIPEGYSVSREKKERFSLILESASTNQTSMYLCASSYPGAEKLFFGSGTQLSVL.

This chain connects TRBV6-2 or TRBV6-3 to TRBJ2-1; lacking DNA, the TRBD2 call made by TCRdb goes unchecked. This CDR3 has 13 residues. From germline, CDR1 is MNHEY and CDR2 SVGEGT. CDR3 loop: CATSRVGYNEQFF.

This rearrangement joins TRBV3-1 to TRBJ1-4. Looked up from germline, CDR1 is LGHDT and CDR2 is YNNKEL (reference sequence). The CDR3 totals 15 residues. CDR3 in amino acids: CASSQGWGFGEKLFF.

The rearrangement links TRBV6-1 to TRBJ2-7; TCRdb names TRBD1, which stays unverified in the absence of DNA. CDR1 and CDR2 from the germline V gene are MNHNS and SASEGT. The CDR3 totals 14 residues. The CDR3 reads CASRSTGVVGEQYF.